Listed below are T cell receptor beta chains from one sample, sequenced in a study of persistence of HIV-infected CD4 T cells. These receptors are not linked to any known antigen. The method was immunoSEQ multiplex PCR; TCRdb's version includes in-frame clones alone and lacks a portion of them. The profile shows about 36,000 clones, approximately 81% of them singletons. The material sequenced was cultured CD4+ T cells from PBMCs, taken from a patient who received antiretroviral therapy. These receptors were obtained from an adult with HIV. The donor label of this sample is uncertain. Both conserved end residues are part of each CDR3. Fields, in order: V gene, CDR3 protein.

TRBV28	CASTEAGPLLEQYF
TRBV7-9	CASSLGGGRNSPLHF
TRBV19	CASSAGVGTQYF
TRBV11-3	CASSSQGDAYNEQFF
TRBV20-1	CSASDRKSSYNEQFF
TRBV2	CASNWGRQETQYF
TRBV5-4	CASSLDQASYNEQFF
TRBV2	CASFQGVGSPLHF
TRBV4-1	CASSQDPHQPQHF
TRBV7-3	CASSFQTGGLYEQYF
TRBV28	CASGSRDYLQHF
TRBV4-1	CASSLGQSSYNSPLHF
TRBV10-2	CASRTGTVGNTIYF
TRBV5-1	CASSPRAGEHTEAFF
TRBV5-1	CASSVDRLPNYGYTF
TRBV6-1	CASREAGHYGYTF
TRBV28	CASSLIGDRAYEQYF
TRBV29-1	CSVEERSNTGELFF
TRBV7-6	CASSLGNGASTDTQYF
TRBV18	CASSPAFRGQEYEQYF
TRBV15	CATTRGGQGVYEQFF
TRBV7-2	CASSLPAGVGSPLHF
TRBV5-1	CASSLDFRTYEQYF
TRBV7-2	CASKLSTGGPYNEQFF
TRBV5-8	CASSLGRGKGDTEAFF
TRBV12-3/TRBV12-4	CASSKDRDTEAFF
TRBV5-1	CASSFGASGGIVDTQYF
TRBV2	CASRAQGARADTQYF
TRBV14	CASSHGTGYYEQYF
TRBV4-2	CASSQGSGGASYEQYF
TRBV29-1	CSVDTGGISTNEKLFF
TRBV5-1	CASSLEGQGGYGYTF
TRBV10-3	CAISLGQTDNYGYTF
TRBV7-9	CASSLYDSQPQHF
TRBV5-6	CASSGAGRWAKNIQYF
TRBV28	CASSTGTSGVNTEAFF
TRBV28	CASRTGGGNEKLFF
TRBV7-6	CASSSFPAGTGNTGELFF
TRBV3-1/TRBV3-2	CASSPRDRGWNTIYF
TRBV14	CASSFRQYGYTF
TRBV6-6	CASSPRQGGYGYTF
TRBV6-5	CASSSGGMGTEAFF
TRBV11-1	CASHRQQTNQPQHF
TRBV19	CASRRSGGDQPQHF
TRBV29-1	CSVDRVENTEAFF
TRBV7-6	CASSPRPTGELFF
TRBV2	CASSVSSLQPQHF
TRBV18	CASSPGQGDGYTF
TRBV5-1	CASSLSRAITDTQYF
TRBV19	CASSIGAREQSQHF
TRBV5-1	CASSLGAGGTYGYTF
TRBV19	CASSSGTLNGNEQFF
TRBV27	CASSLSSHMNLSPLHF
TRBV27	CASSLFGRGRLYEQYF
TRBV5-5	CASSLVQGEGYGYTF